The 5 T cell receptor beta chains reported below all come from one sample, sequenced in a study of blood T cell repertoires in COVID-19. Using immunoSEQ multiplex PCR, the repertoire was profiled, and TCRdb retains in-frame clones only, with some absent. The sample has under 450,000 clones, around 83% seen once. The sequenced sample was PBMCs or T cells enriched from blood (not recorded which). These receptors all stem from a woman aged 45-65 years who had recovered from COVID-19.

V and J are TRBV7-2 and TRBJ1-5, with D tentatively TRBD1 (5 bases). Germline-derived CDR1 and CDR2 are SGHTA and FQGNSA. The germline V and J ends were trimmed by 2 bases and 3 bases, with 11 bases remaining between them. This CDR3 spans 15 amino acids. The CDR3 region has the DNA TGTGCCAGCAGCTTAAACGGGGGAGCCAATCAGCCCCAGCATTTT. It is translated as CASSLNGGANQPQHF.

This clone was detected once. This chain joins TRBV15 and TRBJ1-4; no reliable D call. Trimming took off 3 bases at V and 0 bases at J, with 17 bases between the two ends. Germline CDR1 reads LNHNV; CDR2 reads YYDKDF (reference sequence). This CDR3 region has 18 residues. The CDR3 is CATSRHTQAIATNEKLFF. In nucleotides, the CDR3 is TGTGCCACCAGCAGGCATACGCAGGCCATTGCAACTAATGAAAAACTGTTTTTT.

The chain combines TRBV5-1 with TRBJ2-6; D ambiguous. The V and J ends lost 7 bases and 0 bases respectively, with 8 bases between them. Germline V gives CDR1 SGHRS, CDR2 YFSETQ. The CDR3 totals 14 residues. CDR3 sequence (DNA): TGCGCCAGCGGCGCGGACTCTGGGGCCAACGTCCTGACTTTC. Translation: CASGADSGANVLTF.

The V and J genes are TRBV19 and TRBJ2-7; D is ambiguous. Per the germline V gene, CDR1 is LNHDA and CDR2 is SQIVND (reference sequence). Trimming stripped 7 bases from V and 0 bases from J, with 7 bases between. The CDR3 length is 12 residues. CDR3 DNA sequence: TGTGCCAGTAAGTCCAGCTCCTACGAGCAGTACTTC. Translation gives CASKSSSYEQYF.

V gene TRBV25-1 combines with J gene TRBJ2-5; D gene ambiguous. The CDR3 runs 11 residues. Per the germline V gene, CDR1 is MGHDK and CDR2 is SYGVNS. The V end was cut by 4 bases, the J end by 5 bases, with 5 bases between. The chain's CDR3 is CASSAIETQYF. DNA of the CDR3: TGTGCCAGCAGTGCCATCGAGACCCAGTACTTC.